These T cell receptor beta chains were read from a single sample in a study of regulatory T cells in long-lasting Graves disease. Each CDR3 protein gets one entry after TCRdb re-called the multiplex PCR reads with MiXCR. The data hold about 470,000 distinct CDR3 sequences, with about 15% observed a single time. These same records also appear under a second study, on T cells in Graves' hyperthyroidism and ophthalmopathy.

Sequencing used peripheral blood mononuclear cells (PBMCs), obtained at new diagnosis, from a patient treated with antithyroid drugs. The receptor source for this set is a woman under 40 with Graves disease. CDR3s leave out the opening cysteine and the closing phenylalanine or tryptophan. The order of the fields is V gene, CDR3 protein.

v_gene: TRBV7-9
CDR3aa: ASSLGGTGTYEQY

v_gene: TRBV6-5
CDR3aa: ASSYSPGAETQY

v_gene: TRBV19
CDR3aa: ATASGLADTQY

v_gene: TRBV29-1
CDR3aa: STNGGGLSSYNEQF

v_gene: TRBV20-1
CDR3aa: SAFDRGVGGSGNTIY

v_gene: TRBV27
CDR3aa: ASSLFVDRDQNNEQF

v_gene: TRBV12-3/TRBV12-4
CDR3aa: ASSGDSRLEKLF

v_gene: TRBV18
CDR3aa: ASRGSGANTEAF

v_gene: TRBV3-1
CDR3aa: ASSQDPPAQVEAF

v_gene: TRBV2
CDR3aa: ASSDTSGSGRSYNEQF

v_gene: TRBV27
CDR3aa: ASNPLTLSGRRNNEQF

v_gene: TRBV5-1
CDR3aa: ASSLARAIDLNYEQY

v_gene: TRBV7-9
CDR3aa: ASSLGRERELF

v_gene: TRBV7-9
CDR3aa: ASRLAGRNEQF

v_gene: TRBV7-8
CDR3aa: ASSRPTSMNTEAF

v_gene: TRBV7-9
CDR3aa: ASSFRQGTQY

v_gene: TRBV10-3
CDR3aa: ANSGSGYEQY

v_gene: TRBV29-1
CDR3aa: SVVRGRDYGYT

v_gene: TRBV2
CDR3aa: ASSEAQTHTDTQY

v_gene: TRBV6-1
CDR3aa: ASTQRFGVTNEKLF

v_gene: TRBV30
CDR3aa: AWSVMRGDTQY

v_gene: TRBV29-1
CDR3aa: SVVGGRDTQETQY

v_gene: TRBV6-9
CDR3aa: ASSYVDHNEQF

v_gene: TRBV6-2/TRBV6-3
CDR3aa: ASGTGANTGELL

v_gene: TRBV28
CDR3aa: ARPRSSTDTQY

v_gene: TRBV28
CDR3aa: ATQNGGRLQPQH

v_gene: TRBV2
CDR3aa: ASKAELGETQY

v_gene: TRBV12-3/TRBV12-4
CDR3aa: ASSLEGPNTEAF

v_gene: TRBV20-1
CDR3aa: SARDRGTSGRETQY

v_gene: TRBV11-2
CDR3aa: ASSFGHAGQETQY

v_gene: TRBV20-1
CDR3aa: SARAQGVWTGAF

v_gene: TRBV19
CDR3aa: ASSIRGSWGYT

v_gene: TRBV29-1
CDR3aa: SVGTSGTYEQY

v_gene: TRBV11-1
CDR3aa: ASSLGVGSTSLFTDTQY

v_gene: TRBV6-1
CDR3aa: ASSKTASTDTQY

v_gene: TRBV20-1
CDR3aa: SATGGFSGANVLT

v_gene: TRBV14
CDR3aa: ASKSRLAATQTQF

v_gene: TRBV7-2
CDR3aa: ASSSIPTGNTEAF

v_gene: TRBV5-1
CDR3aa: ASSSDGGQYNEQF

v_gene: TRBV5-5
CDR3aa: ASSIRDLAGYEQY

v_gene: TRBV3-1
CDR3aa: ASSQLREQY

v_gene: TRBV10-3
CDR3aa: AINRPGTGSNYGYT

v_gene: TRBV30
CDR3aa: AWSSWGGRDTEAF

v_gene: TRBV5-5
CDR3aa: ASSLRGLGQPQH

v_gene: TRBV2
CDR3aa: ASSRIRGTGELF

v_gene: TRBV6-1
CDR3aa: ARPHSEQF

v_gene: TRBV7-9
CDR3aa: ASSLSPGKGLSYNEQF

v_gene: TRBV15
CDR3aa: ATSMGVSLSTDTQY

v_gene: TRBV3-1
CDR3aa: ASSLFGPGTSGSKASYNEQF

v_gene: TRBV28
CDR3aa: ASSPWEGQGPNQPQH

v_gene: TRBV7-3
CDR3aa: ASSRKAEPYNEQF

v_gene: TRBV30
CDR3aa: AWSVDEAAEAF

v_gene: TRBV20-1
CDR3aa: SADREGGYNEQF